These 2 T cell receptor beta chains share one sample of origin, sequenced in a study of blood T cell repertoires in COVID-19. Sequencing used immunoSEQ multiplex PCR; TCRdb keeps in-frame clones, though not all of them. The data hold roughly 150,000 clones, with 82% observed a single time. Source material: peripheral blood. The receptors come from an elderly woman with active or convalescent COVID-19.

The chain carries TRBV2 and TRBJ1-2; 7 bases are shared with TRBD1. Looked up from germline, CDR1 is SNHLY and CDR2 is FYNNEI. The junction had 3 bases not matched to a gene; V was cut back by 5 bases and J by 0 bases. This CDR3 is built from 14 residues. The CDR3 DNA follows: TGTGCCAGCAGTATGGGACAGACTAACTATGGCTACACCTTC. Its protein product is CASSMGQTNYGYTF.

The gene calls are TRBV5-1 and TRBJ2-7, with 8 bases identical to TRBD1. From germline, CDR1 is SGHRS and CDR2 YFSETQ. The CDR3 is 15 residues long. Unmatched junction bases numbered 8, after V lost 0 bases and J lost 6 bases. The CDR3 bases are TGCGCCAGCAGCTTGGCTGGACAGGGCCCCAGCGAGCAGTACTTC. Its protein product is CASSLAGQGPSEQYF.